This T cell receptor (beta chain) was sequenced for a study of spatial heterogeneity in lung cancer. Each molecule of TCR cDNA was tagged with one unique molecular identifier. MiXCR, applied by TCRdb to the 5' RACE reads, yields one record per CDR3 protein. This repertoire shows roughly 100,000 distinct CDR3 sequences, approximately 8.9% found once; its top ten account for 6% to 7.5%. Specified time point: sample taken at primary tumor resection. Material for sequencing was whole RNA from tumor, nontumor lung or frozen PBMC, left unsorted. Patients with untreated early-stage non-small cell lung cancer, numbering some 68, were the donors. The CDR3 has 14 residues. Trimming removed 3 bases at V and 10 bases at J, with 16 bases between. Germline lookup yields CDR1 SGDLS and CDR2 YYNGEE.

The sample was PBMCs, taken at surgery. This chain joins TRBV9 and TRBJ1-4; D remains ambiguous. The receptor comes from a male donor with early-stage non-small cell lung cancer. The CDR3 DNA sequence: TGTGCCAGCAGCGCTCTTGAGGTTGGTGGAAAACTGTTTTTT. It specifies CASSALEVGGKLFF.